Listed below are T cell receptor beta chains from one sample, sequenced in a study of regulatory T cells in long-lasting Graves disease. TCRdb reprocessed the multiplex PCR reads via MiXCR and lists one record per CDR3 protein. The sample lists roughly 400,000 distinct CDR3 sequences, less than 20% occurring once. The sample was also linked to a second study, of T cells in Graves' hyperthyroidism and ophthalmopathy.

The sequencing used peripheral blood mononuclear cells (PBMCs), collected at new diagnosis, from a patient treated with antithyroid drugs. The receptors here all came from a woman aged 18-35 years with Graves disease. Both conserved end residues are part of each CDR3. The D gene is left open where the match is weak. Expanded clones get a size class; other rows say once, few or many, or leave the size out.

CDR3 DNA	CDR3 protein	D gene	J gene	V gene	clone size
TGTGCCAGCAGCAAAGACAGTTATAGCAATCAGCCCCAGCATTTT	CASSKDSYSNQPQHF	.	TRBJ1-5	TRBV9	many
TGTGCCAGCGTCTACCGCCATGAGCAGTTCTTC	CASVYRHEQFF	.	TRBJ2-1	TRBV3-1	many
TGTGCCAGCAACACGATAGCGGGAGATTACAATGAGCAGTTCTTC	CASNTIAGDYNEQFF	TRBD2	TRBJ2-1	TRBV7-9	many
TGCGCCAGCAGCCAAGATCGAGCGGGAGGGGAAGATACGCAGTATTTT	CASSQDRAGGEDTQYF	TRBD2	TRBJ2-3	TRBV4-3	.
TGTGCCAGCAGCCGCGGGTCAAAAAGCTACGAGCAGTACTTC	CASSRGSKSYEQYF	.	TRBJ2-7	TRBV7-9	few
TGTGCCAGCAGTTTATTTGAAACTGAAGCTTTCTTT	CASSLFETEAFF	.	TRBJ1-1	TRBV28	.
TGCAGTGCTAGAGAGGTGGTAGCGGGGGAGCTGTTTTTT	CSAREVVAGELFF	.	TRBJ2-2	TRBV20-1	few
TGCAGTGCTAGAGATTTGGTTGGGGGGAGCAATCAGCCCCAGCATTTT	CSARDLVGGSNQPQHF	.	TRBJ1-5	TRBV20-1	.
TGTGCCAGCAGCCAAACCGCGACATACGAGCAGTACTTC	CASSQTATYEQYF	.	TRBJ2-7	TRBV14	.
TGTGCCAGCAGTGTGACCGGGGGGCAAGATACGCAGTATTTT	CASSVTGGQDTQYF	.	TRBJ2-3	TRBV2	many
TGTGCCACCAGCAGTTTCGGCGGGGGCACCGGGGAGCTGTTTTTT	CATSSFGGGTGELFF	TRBD2	TRBJ2-2	TRBV15	few
TGTGCCAGCAGTTTAGCGCTAGCGGGAGGGCCCGTCTACAATGAGCAGTTCTTC	CASSLALAGGPVYNEQFF	TRBD2	TRBJ2-1	TRBV12-3/TRBV12-4	many
TGTGCCAGCAGCTTAGGGTCTCGGGACAAAAACACTGAAGCTTTCTTT	CASSLGSRDKNTEAFF	.	TRBJ1-1	TRBV7-9	many
TGCAGTGCTTATCTAGCGAAAGAGACCCAGTACTTC	CSAYLAKETQYF	.	TRBJ2-5	TRBV20-1	many
TGTGCCAGCAGCTGGGCTAGCGGGGCGCCCGGGGAGCAGTTCTTC	CASSWASGAPGEQFF	TRBD2	TRBJ2-1	TRBV7-2	many
TGCGCCAGCAGCTTACACAAACTAGCCAAAAACATTCAGTACTTC	CASSLHKLAKNIQYF	.	TRBJ2-4	TRBV5-1	few
TGCAGTGCTAGGGGGGCAGGGGGCATGAACACTGAAGCTTTCTTT	CSARGAGGMNTEAFF	TRBD1	TRBJ1-1	TRBV20-1	many
TGCGCCAGCAGCCCGTTATTTTCCGGGAGGGGTGAAAAACTGTTTTTT	CASSPLFSGRGEKLFF	.	TRBJ1-4	TRBV4-1	.
TGCAGTGCTAGGTCCCCTGAAACCTATGGCTACACCTTC	CSARSPETYGYTF	.	TRBJ1-2	TRBV20-1	few
TGTGCCAGCAGACCCCCGGGACAGGGCTCCTACGAGCAGTACTTC	CASRPPGQGSYEQYF	TRBD1	TRBJ2-7	TRBV2	few
TGTGCCAGCAATGAATCCCGGACCCAGTACTTC	CASNESRTQYF	.	TRBJ2-5	TRBV2	many
TGTGCCAGCAGCAGCAGCGGGAGGGCCAACACCGGGGAGCTGTTTTTT	CASSSSGRANTGELFF	TRBD2	TRBJ2-2	TRBV3-1	many